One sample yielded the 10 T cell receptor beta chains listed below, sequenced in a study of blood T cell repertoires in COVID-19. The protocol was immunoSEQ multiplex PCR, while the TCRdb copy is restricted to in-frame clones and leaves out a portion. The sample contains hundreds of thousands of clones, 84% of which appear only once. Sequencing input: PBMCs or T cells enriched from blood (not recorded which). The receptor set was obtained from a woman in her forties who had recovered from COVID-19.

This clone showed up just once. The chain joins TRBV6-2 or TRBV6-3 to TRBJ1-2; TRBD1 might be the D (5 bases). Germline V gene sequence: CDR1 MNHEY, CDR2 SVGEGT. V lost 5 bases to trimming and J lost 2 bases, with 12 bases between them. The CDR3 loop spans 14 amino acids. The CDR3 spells CASSPVGANYGYTF. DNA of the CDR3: TGTGCCAGCAGTCCCGTAGGGGCCAACTATGGCTACACCTTC.

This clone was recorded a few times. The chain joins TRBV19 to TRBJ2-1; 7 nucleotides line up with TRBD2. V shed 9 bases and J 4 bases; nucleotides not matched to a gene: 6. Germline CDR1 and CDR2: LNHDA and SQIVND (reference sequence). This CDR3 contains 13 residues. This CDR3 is CASRKAGYNEQFF. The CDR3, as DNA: TGTGCCAGCCGGAAAGCGGGGTACAATGAGCAGTTCTTC.

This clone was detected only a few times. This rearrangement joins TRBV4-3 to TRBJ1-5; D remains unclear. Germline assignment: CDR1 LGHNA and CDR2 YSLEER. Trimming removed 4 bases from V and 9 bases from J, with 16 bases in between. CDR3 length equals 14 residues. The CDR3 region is CASSPSGREGPQHF. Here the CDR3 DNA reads TGCGCCAGCAGCCCCTCGGGGAGGGAAGGGCCCCAGCATTTT.

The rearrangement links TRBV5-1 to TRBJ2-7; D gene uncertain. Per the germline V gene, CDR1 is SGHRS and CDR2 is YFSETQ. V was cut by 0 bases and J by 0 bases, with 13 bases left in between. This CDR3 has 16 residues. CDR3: CASSLGGGTPSYEQYF. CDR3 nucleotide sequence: TGCGCCAGCAGCTTGGGTGGCGGCACCCCCTCCTACGAGCAGTACTTC. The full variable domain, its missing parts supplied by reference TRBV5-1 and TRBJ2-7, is KAGVTQTPRYLIKTRGQQVTLSCSPISGHRSVSWYQQTPGQGLQFLFEYFSETQRNKGNFPGRFSGRQFSNSRSEMNVSTLELGDSALYLCASSLGGGTPSYEQYFGPGTRLTVT.

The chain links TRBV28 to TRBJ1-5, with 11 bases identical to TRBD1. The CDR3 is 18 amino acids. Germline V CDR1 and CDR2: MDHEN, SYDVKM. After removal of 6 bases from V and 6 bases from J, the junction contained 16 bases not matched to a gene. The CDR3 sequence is CASSNPGQGVLGGQPQHF. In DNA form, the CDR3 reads TGTGCCAGCAGCAATCCGGGACAGGGGGTTTTGGGGGGTCAGCCCCAGCATTTT. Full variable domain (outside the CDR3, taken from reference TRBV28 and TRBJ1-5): DVKVTQSSRYLVKRTGEKVFLECVQDMDHENMFWYRQDPGLGLRLIYFSYDVKMKEKGDIPEGYSVSREKKERFSLILESASTNQTSMYLCASSNPGQGVLGGQPQHFGDGTRLSIL.

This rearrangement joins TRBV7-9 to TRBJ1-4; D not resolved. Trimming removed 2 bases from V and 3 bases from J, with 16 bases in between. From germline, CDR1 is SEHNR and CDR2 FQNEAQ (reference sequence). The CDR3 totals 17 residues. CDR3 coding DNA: TGTGCCAGCAGCTTAAATCGGCCCCGGGGAGCTAATGAAAAACTGTTTTTT. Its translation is CASSLNRPRGANEKLFF.

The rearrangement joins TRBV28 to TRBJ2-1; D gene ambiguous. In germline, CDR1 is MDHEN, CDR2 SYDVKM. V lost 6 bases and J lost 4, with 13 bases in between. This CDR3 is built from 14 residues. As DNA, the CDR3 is TGTGCCAGCAGACTAAGGCCGGAATACAATGAGCAGTTCTTC. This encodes CASRLRPEYNEQFF.

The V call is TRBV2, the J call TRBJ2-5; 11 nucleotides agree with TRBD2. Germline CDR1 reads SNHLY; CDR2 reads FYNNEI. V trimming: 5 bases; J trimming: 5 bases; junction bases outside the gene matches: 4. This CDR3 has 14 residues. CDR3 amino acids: CASSKTSGKETQYF. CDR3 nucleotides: TGTGCCAGCAGTAAGACTAGCGGGAAGGAGACCCAGTACTTC.

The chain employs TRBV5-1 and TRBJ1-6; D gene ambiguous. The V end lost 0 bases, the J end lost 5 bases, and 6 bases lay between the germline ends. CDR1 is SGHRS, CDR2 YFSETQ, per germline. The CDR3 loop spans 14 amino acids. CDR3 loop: CASSLAINNSPLHF. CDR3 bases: TGCGCCAGCAGCTTGGCCATCAATAATTCACCCCTCCACTTT.

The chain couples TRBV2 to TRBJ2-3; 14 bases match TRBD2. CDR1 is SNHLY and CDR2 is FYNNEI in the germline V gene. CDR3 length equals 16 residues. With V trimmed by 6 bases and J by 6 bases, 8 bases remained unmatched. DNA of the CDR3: TGTGCCAGCAGCCCGACTAGCGGGAGGGGAGGGGATACGCAGTATTTT. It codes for CASSPTSGRGGDTQYF.